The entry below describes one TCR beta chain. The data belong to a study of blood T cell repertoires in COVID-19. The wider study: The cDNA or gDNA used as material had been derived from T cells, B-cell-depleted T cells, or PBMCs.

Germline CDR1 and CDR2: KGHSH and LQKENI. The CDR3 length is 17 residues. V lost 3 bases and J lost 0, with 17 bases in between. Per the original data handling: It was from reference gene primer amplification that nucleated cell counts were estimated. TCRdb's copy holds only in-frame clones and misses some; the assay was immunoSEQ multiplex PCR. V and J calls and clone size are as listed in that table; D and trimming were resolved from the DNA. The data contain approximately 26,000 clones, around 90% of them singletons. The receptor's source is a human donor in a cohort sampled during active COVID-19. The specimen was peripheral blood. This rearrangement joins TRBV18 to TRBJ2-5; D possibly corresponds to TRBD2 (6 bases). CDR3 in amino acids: CASSPGPPGGYQETQYF. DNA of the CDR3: TGTGCCAGCTCACCCGGCCCACCTGGGGGGTACCAAGAGACCCAGTACTTC.